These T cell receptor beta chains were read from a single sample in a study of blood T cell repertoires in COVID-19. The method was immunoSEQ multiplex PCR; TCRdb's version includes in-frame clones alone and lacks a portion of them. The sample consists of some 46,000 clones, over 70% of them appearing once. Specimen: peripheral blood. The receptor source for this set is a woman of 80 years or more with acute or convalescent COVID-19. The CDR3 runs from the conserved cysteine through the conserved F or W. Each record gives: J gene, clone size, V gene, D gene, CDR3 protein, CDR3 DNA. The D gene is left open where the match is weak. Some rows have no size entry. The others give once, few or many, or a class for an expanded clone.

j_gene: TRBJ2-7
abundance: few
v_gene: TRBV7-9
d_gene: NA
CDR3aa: CASSRRDLSYEQYF
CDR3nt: TGTGCCAGCAGCCGGAGGGACCTCTCCTACGAGCAGTACTTC

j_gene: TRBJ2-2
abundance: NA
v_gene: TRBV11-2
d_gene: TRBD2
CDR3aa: CASRDHSGGATGELFF
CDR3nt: TGTGCCAGCAGGGATCATAGCGGGGGGGCCACCGGGGAGCTGTTTTTT

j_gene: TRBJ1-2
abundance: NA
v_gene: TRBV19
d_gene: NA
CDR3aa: CASSPNRDYGYTF
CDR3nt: TGTGCCAGTAGCCCTAACAGGGACTATGGCTACACCTTC

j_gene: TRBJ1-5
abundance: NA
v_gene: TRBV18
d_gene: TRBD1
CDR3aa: CASSPTGGIEQPQHF
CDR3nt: TGTGCCAGCTCACCAACAGGGGGCATAGAGCAGCCCCAGCATTTT

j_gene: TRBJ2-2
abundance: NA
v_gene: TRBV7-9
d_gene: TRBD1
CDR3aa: CASSLNGQGPGELFF
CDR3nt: TGTGCCAGCAGCTTAAACGGACAGGGTCCCGGGGAGCTGTTTTTT

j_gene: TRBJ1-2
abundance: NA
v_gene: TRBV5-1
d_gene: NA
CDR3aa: CASSFGVEGYTF
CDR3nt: TGCGCCAGCAGCTTCGGGGTAGAGGGCTACACCTTC

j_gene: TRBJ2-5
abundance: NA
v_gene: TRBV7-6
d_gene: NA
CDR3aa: CASSLAPSGKETQYF
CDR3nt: TGTGCCAGCAGCTTAGCGCCGTCAGGGAAAGAGACCCAGTACTTC

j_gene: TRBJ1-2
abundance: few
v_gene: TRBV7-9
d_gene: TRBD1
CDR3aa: CASSLGQGDRRGYTF
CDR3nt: TGTGCCAGCAGCTTAGGACAGGGGGACCGGCGGGGCTACACCTTC

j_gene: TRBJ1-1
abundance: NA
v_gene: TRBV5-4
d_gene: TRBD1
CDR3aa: CASSGQGSEAFF
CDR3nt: TGTGCCAGCAGCGGACAGGGTTCGGAAGCTTTCTTT

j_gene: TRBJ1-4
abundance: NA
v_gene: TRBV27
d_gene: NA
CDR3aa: CASSFSRQPFATNEKLFF
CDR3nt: TGTGCCAGCAGTTTTTCGCGACAGCCTTTTGCAACTAATGAAAAACTGTTTTTT

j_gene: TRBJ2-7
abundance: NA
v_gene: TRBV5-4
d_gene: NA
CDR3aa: CASNVRPGYEQYF
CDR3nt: TGTGCCAGCAACGTAAGACCAGGCTACGAGCAGTACTTC

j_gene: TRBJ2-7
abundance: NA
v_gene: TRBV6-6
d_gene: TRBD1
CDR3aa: CASSYEGQGAYEQYF
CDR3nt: TGTGCCAGCAGTTACGAAGGACAGGGGGCGTACGAGCAGTACTTC

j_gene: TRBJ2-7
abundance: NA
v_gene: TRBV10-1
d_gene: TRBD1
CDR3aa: CASSETWTGEREYEQYF
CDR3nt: TGCGCCAGCAGTGAGACTTGGACAGGGGAGAGGGAGTACGAGCAGTACTTC

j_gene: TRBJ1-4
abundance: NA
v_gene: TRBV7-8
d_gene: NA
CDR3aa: CASSTQGSRSREKLFF
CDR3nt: TGTGCCAGCAGCACGCAGGGGTCTCGGTCACGTGAAAAACTGTTTTTT

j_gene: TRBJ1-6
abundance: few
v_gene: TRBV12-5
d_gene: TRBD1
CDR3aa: CASGLWTGGNLWNSPLHF
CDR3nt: TGTGCTAGTGGCCTTTGGACAGGGGGAAATCTTTGGAATTCACCCCTCCACTTT

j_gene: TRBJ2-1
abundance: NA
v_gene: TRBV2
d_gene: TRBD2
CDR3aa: CASSESPAGGEQFF
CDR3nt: TGTGCCAGCAGTGAATCGCCGGCGGGAGGTGAGCAGTTCTTC

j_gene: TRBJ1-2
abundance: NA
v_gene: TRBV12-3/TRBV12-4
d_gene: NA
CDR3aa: CASSLHMAYGYTF
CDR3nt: TGTGCCAGCAGTTTACACATGGCCTATGGCTACACCTTC

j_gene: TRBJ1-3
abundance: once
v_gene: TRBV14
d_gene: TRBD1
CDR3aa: CASRLQGTGNTIYF
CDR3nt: TGTGCCAGCAGGCTACAGGGGACTGGAAACACCATATATTTT

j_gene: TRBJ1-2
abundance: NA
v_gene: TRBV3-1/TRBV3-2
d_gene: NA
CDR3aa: CASSPASQAYGYTF
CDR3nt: TGTGCCAGCAGCCCAGCTAGCCAAGCCTATGGCTACACCTTC

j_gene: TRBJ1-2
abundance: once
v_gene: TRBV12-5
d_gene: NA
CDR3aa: CASGTPKQEKYGYTF
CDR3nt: TGTGCTAGTGGAACCCCAAAACAGGAAAAATATGGCTACACCTTC

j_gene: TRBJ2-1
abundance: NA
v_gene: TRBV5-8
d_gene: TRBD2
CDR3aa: CASSLTRGGEKIF
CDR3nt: TGTGCCAGCAGCTTGACCCGCGGGGGGGAGAAGATCTTC

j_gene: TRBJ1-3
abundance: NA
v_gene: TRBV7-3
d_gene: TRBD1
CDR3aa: CASSSGSPGGFGNTIYF
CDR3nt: TGTGCCAGCAGCTCCGGTTCCCCAGGGGGCTTTGGAAACACCATATATTTT

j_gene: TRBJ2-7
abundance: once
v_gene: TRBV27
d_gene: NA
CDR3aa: CASSLYPRSYEQYF
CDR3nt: TGTGCCAGCAGTTTATATCCTCGCTCCTACGAGCAGTACTTC